This TCR beta chain was captured in a study of T cells in Graves' hyperthyroidism and ophthalmopathy. Deletions cut 4 bases from V and 1 base from J, with 10 bases between. Per germline, CDR1 GTSNPN and CDR2 SVGIG (reference sequence). This CDR3 has 13 residues. In the ophthalmopathy cohort, Clinical Activity Score was at least 3, NOSPECS grade at least 4, and duration under 3 months. On the basis of clinical symptoms, serum thyroxine and TRAb, thyroid ultrasound and orbital computed tomography, diagnoses were made. Amplification yielded TCR beta CDR3 regions, with RNA transcripts as the source. HTBI primers were employed in a first-round RT-PCR of the TCR CDR3. Using its own MiXCR run on the multiplex PCR reads, TCRdb lists one record per CDR3 protein. The sample holds approximately 600,000 distinct CDR3 sequences, roughly 14% seen once.

This chain uses TRBV30 with TRBJ1-1, with unresolved D. The receptor comes from a woman aged 40 to 50 with Graves' ophthalmopathy. Sequences were obtained from blood. CDR3 residues: CAWNRLENTEAFF. In DNA form, the CDR3 reads TGTGCCTGGAACCGCCTCGAGAACACTGAAGCTTTCTTT. Variable domain in full (rest from reference TRBV30 and TRBJ1-1): SQTIHQWPATLVQPVGSPLSLECTVEGTSNPNLYWYRQAAGRGLQLLFYSVGIGQISSEVPQNLSASRPQDRQFILSSKKLLLSDSGFYLCAWNRLENTEAFFGQGTRLTVV.